Listed below are T cell receptor beta chains from one sample, sequenced in a study of T cell responses to AZD1222 COVID-19 vaccine. Generated by immunoSEQ multiplex PCR, the TCRdb table keeps only in-frame clones and is missing some. This table holds about 45,000 clones, 70% to 90% found once. Sequences were derived from peripheral blood, sampled 28 days after the second AZD1222 dose. The receptors were gathered from an adult who received the AZD1222 COVID-19 vaccine. The CDR3 runs from the conserved cysteine through the conserved F or W. D genes are given only for firm matches. Rows give clone size only sometimes, using once, few, many, or a class for an expanded clone.

j_call d_call v_call clone_size cdr3_nt cdr3_aa
TRBJ2-7 TRBD1 TRBV7-8 NA TGTGCCAGCAGCCGCGTTGCGGACAGGTCCTTCTACGAGCAGTACTTC CASSRVADRSFYEQYF
TRBJ2-7 TRBD2 TRBV15 NA TGTGCCACCAGCAGAGGCGCGGGGGCCTACGAGCAGTACTTC CATSRGAGAYEQYF
TRBJ1-4 NA TRBV4-3 NA TGCGCCAGCAGCGAAGGCGGGGGCGGAAAAGAAAAACTGTTTTTT CASSEGGGGKEKLFF
TRBJ2-1 NA TRBV9 NA TGTGCCAGCAGCGTAGCTACAGGACTGTTCTCCTACAATGAGCAGTTCTTC CASSVATGLFSYNEQFF
TRBJ1-1 NA TRBV2 NA TGTGCCAGCAGTCCGCAGCTGCTTCCCATGAACACTGAAGCTTTCTTT CASSPQLLPMNTEAFF
TRBJ2-1 TRBD2 TRBV11-2 NA TGTGCCAGCAGCTCCTTAGCGGGAGCCCCTTATGAGCAGTTCTTC CASSSLAGAPYEQFF
TRBJ1-2 NA TRBV3-1/TRBV3-2 NA TGTGCCAGCAGCCAAGATTGGAAGAAGGGAGCTAACTATGGCTACACCTTC CASSQDWKKGANYGYTF
TRBJ2-7 TRBD2 TRBV2 NA TGTGCCAGCAGAGGACTAGCGGGTGTAGAGCAGTACTTC CASRGLAGVEQYF
TRBJ2-1 TRBD2 TRBV4-3 NA TGCGCCAGCAGCCTCCTCCGGCGGGAGGATTACAATGAGCAGTTCTTC CASSLLRREDYNEQFF
TRBJ2-7 TRBD1 TRBV30 NA TGTGCCTGGAGTAGGACAGGGATCGAGCAGTACTTC CAWSRTGIEQYF
TRBJ1-4 TRBD1 TRBV2 few TGTGCCACACCTACAGGGGATGCAACTAATGAAAAACTGTTTTTT CATPTGDATNEKLFF
TRBJ2-7 NA TRBV20-1 NA TGCAGTGCTAGAATGGGGCTGGGGCAGTACTTC CSARMGLGQYF
TRBJ2-4 NA TRBV4-1 NA TGCGCCAGCAGCCAAGATCCAGGGGGGACACGGACCATTCAGTACTTC CASSQDPGGTRTIQYF
TRBJ2-5 NA TRBV7-2 once TGTGCCAGCAGCTTAGAGAGTACGGTAGGCCAAGAGACCCAGTACTTC CASSLESTVGQETQYF
TRBJ1-5 TRBD1 TRBV24-1 NA TGTGCCACCCAAGGACAGGGCAATCAGCCCCAGCATTTT CATQGQGNQPQHF
TRBJ1-2 NA TRBV6-5 NA TGTGCCAGCAGACCCACGGACAGCTATGGCTACACCTTC CASRPTDSYGYTF
TRBJ2-7 TRBD1 TRBV6-5 NA TGTGCCAGCAGTCGGACAGGGACCTACGAGCAGTACTTC CASSRTGTYEQYF
TRBJ2-2 NA TRBV28 NA TGTGCCAGCAGTTTGGGTCTTTTTAACACCGGGGAGCTGTTTTTT CASSLGLFNTGELFF
TRBJ1-1 TRBD1 TRBV5-1 NA TGCGCCAGCAGCTTTGCCGGGACAGGGGAAGTAGACACTGAAGCTTTCTTT CASSFAGTGEVDTEAFF
TRBJ2-2 NA TRBV6-5 NA TGTGCCAGCAGTCACAGGGACCTGAACACCGGGGAGCTGTTTTTT CASSHRDLNTGELFF
TRBJ1-6 NA TRBV6-5 NA TGTGCCAGCAGCCGAGGGGGGGTAGCTAATTCACCCCTCCACTTT CASSRGGVANSPLHF
TRBJ2-7 TRBD2 TRBV7-9 once TGTGCCAGCAGATCTAGCGGGATTAGCGAGCAGTACTTC CASRSSGISEQYF
TRBJ2-1 NA TRBV29-1 NA TGCAGCGTTGGTAGGGACTCGAGCTCCTACAATGAGCAGTTCTTC CSVGRDSSSYNEQFF
TRBJ1-1 NA TRBV12-3/TRBV12-4 NA TGTGCCAGCAGTTTAGGGTCAGAAGGAAAAGCTTTCTTT CASSLGSEGKAFF
TRBJ2-1 NA TRBV27 NA TGTGCCAGCAGTCCAATTGGGGGGTTTATCTCCTACAATGAGCAGTTCTTC CASSPIGGFISYNEQFF
TRBJ2-5 NA TRBV4-3 NA TGCGCCAGCAGTACGTTCACTCAGCATCCCCGGGAGACCCAGTACTTC CASSTFTQHPRETQYF
TRBJ2-1 TRBD2 TRBV5-8 NA TGTGCCAGCAGCTCGGGACTAGCGGTCTACAATGAGCAGTTCTTC CASSSGLAVYNEQFF
TRBJ2-3 NA TRBV5-1 few TGCGCCAGCAGTTGGGGGAGCACAGATACGCAGTATTTT CASSWGSTDTQYF
TRBJ2-5 TRBD1 TRBV6-5 NA TGTGCCAGTACCCTAGACAGGGGTCAGGAGACCCAGTACTTC CASTLDRGQETQYF
TRBJ2-7 TRBD1 TRBV5-1 NA TGCGCCAGCAGCGAGGGACAGGGGGAGTTGTTCTACGAGCAGTACTTC CASSEGQGELFYEQYF
TRBJ2-1 NA TRBV19 NA TGTGCCAGTAGTGTCGAGCGGAGCTCCTACAATGAGCAGTTCTTC CASSVERSSYNEQFF
TRBJ1-1 NA TRBV6-1 few TGTGCCAGCAGTGAAGATAGACTGCGGACTGAAGCTTTCTTT CASSEDRLRTEAFF
TRBJ1-1 NA TRBV5-6 NA TGTGCCAGCAGCTTGAATCAGGCCCGGTCTTTCTTT CASSLNQARSFF
TRBJ2-1 TRBD1 TRBV10-3 NA TGTGCCATCCTGGGACAGGGGTACAATGAGCAGTTCTTC CAILGQGYNEQFF
TRBJ2-1 NA TRBV20-1 NA TGCAGGGGAGTGGACAACAATGAGCAGTTCTTC CRGVDNNEQFF
TRBJ2-7 NA TRBV10-3 NA TGTGCCATCAGTGAGTCGGCCAGTAACTACGAGCAGTACTTC CAISESASNYEQYF
TRBJ2-1 TRBD2 TRBV5-1 NA TGCGCCAGCAGCAGGGAGGGCCCGAAGAATGAGCAGTTCTTC CASSREGPKNEQFF
TRBJ1-1 TRBD1 TRBV29-1 NA TGCAGCGTTGACAGGGGGGCTTCTGAAGCTTTCTTT CSVDRGASEAFF
TRBJ1-1 NA TRBV29-1 NA TGCAGCGTCCGGCCCCTGGGGAACACTGAAGCTTTCTTT CSVRPLGNTEAFF
TRBJ2-7 NA TRBV7-8 NA TGTGCCAGCAGCTTAGCGTTCGGGGAGCAGTACTTC CASSLAFGEQYF
TRBJ2-4 TRBD1 TRBV5-5 once TGTGCCAGCAGCTTTGCGGACAGGGGGCTTGACATTCAGTACTTC CASSFADRGLDIQYF
TRBJ1-4 NA TRBV11-2 NA TGTGCCAGCAGCCTCGTTGGTGGGGGCGGTGAAAAACTGTTTTTT CASSLVGGGGEKLFF
TRBJ2-1 NA TRBV5-1 NA TGCGCCAGCAGACCGCTTGCGACGGGGATCTACAATGAGCAGTTCTTC CASRPLATGIYNEQFF
TRBJ2-5 NA TRBV5-3 NA TGTGCCAGAAGCTTTACGGGAGTCTGGCAGACCCAGTACTTC CARSFTGVWQTQYF
TRBJ1-3 NA TRBV7-2 NA TGTGCCAGCAGCTTAGAACGGATTAACACACGTGGAAACACCATATATTTT CASSLERINTRGNTIYF
TRBJ2-1 NA TRBV20-1 NA TGCAGTGCGCCCCACTACAATGAGCAGTTCTTC CSAPHYNEQFF
TRBJ2-1 NA TRBV2 NA TGTGCCAGCAATGAATTATACAATGAGCAGTTCTTC CASNELYNEQFF
TRBJ2-7 TRBD2 TRBV5-1 NA TGCGCCAGCAGCTTGACTAGCGGGACCTACGAGCAGTACTTC CASSLTSGTYEQYF
TRBJ2-1 NA TRBV4-3 NA TGCGCCAGCAGCAAAGGAGAGGCTCGTGAGCAGTTCTTC CASSKGEAREQFF
TRBJ2-2 NA TRBV5-6 NA TGTGCCAGCAGCTTGGTTGTGACCGGGGAGCTGTTTTTT CASSLVVTGELFF
TRBJ2-3 TRBD2 TRBV25-1 NA TGTGCCAGCAGTGTTGGGACTAGCTTAATCTCAGATACGCAGTATTTT CASSVGTSLISDTQYF